This T cell receptor beta chain was obtained from a study of beta chain features in type 1 diabetes. Looking at the study overall: The samples had about 110,000,000 sorted cells examined in all.

Trimming shortened V by 2 bases and J by 3 bases, and 5 bases separated the two germline ends. Germline lookup yields CDR1 KGHSH and CDR2 LQKENI. The CDR3 sequence is 13 residues long. The authors took one heparinised blood draw, averaging roughly 100 mL, from each donor. Of the isolated RNA, all was reverse transcribed, and so the sequenced material was expressed TCRB transcripts. TCRdb keeps only in-frame clones here, not all; method: immunoSEQ multiplex PCR. The sample has some 150,000 clones, around 10% seen once. Sequencing was carried out using central memory CD4+ T cells from blood. This chain joins TRBV18 and TRBJ1-5; D is possibly TRBD1 (5 bases). The TCR sequence derives from a man younger than 35 in good health. The CDR3, as DNA: TGTGCCAGCTCACCAGGGGCCAATCAGCCCCAGCATTTT. Encoded protein: CASSPGANQPQHF.